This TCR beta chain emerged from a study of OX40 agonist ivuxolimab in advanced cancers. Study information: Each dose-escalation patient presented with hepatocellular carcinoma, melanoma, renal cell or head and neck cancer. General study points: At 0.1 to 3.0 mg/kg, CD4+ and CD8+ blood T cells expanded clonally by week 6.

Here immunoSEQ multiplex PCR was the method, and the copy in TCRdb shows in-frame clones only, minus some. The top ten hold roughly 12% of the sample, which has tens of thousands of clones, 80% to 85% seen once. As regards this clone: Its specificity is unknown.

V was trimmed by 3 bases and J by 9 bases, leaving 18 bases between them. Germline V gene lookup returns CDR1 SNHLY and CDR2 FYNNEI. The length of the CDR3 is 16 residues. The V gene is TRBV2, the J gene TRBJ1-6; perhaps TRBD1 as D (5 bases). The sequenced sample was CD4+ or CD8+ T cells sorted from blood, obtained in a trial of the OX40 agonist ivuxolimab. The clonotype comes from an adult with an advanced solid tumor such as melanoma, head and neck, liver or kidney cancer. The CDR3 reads CASSDPHPGEGSPLHF. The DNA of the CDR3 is TGTGCCAGCAGTGACCCTCATCCGGGGGAGGGTTCACCCCTCCACTTT.